Described below is a single T cell receptor (beta chain) sequence and its context. These data belong to a study of CD8 T cells in Susac syndrome. Random-hexamer reverse transcription was applied to about 0.5 to 1 ug RNA. TCRdb analysed the immunoSEQ multiplex PCR reads with MiXCR anew, one entry per CDR3 protein. The table lists some 100,000 distinct CDR3 sequences, roughly 97% of them singletons, with 0.096% in the top ten. The CDR3 loop spans 14 amino acids. The germline V and J ends were trimmed by 1 base and 5 bases, with 11 bases remaining between them. Germline loops: CDR1 SGHNT, CDR2 YYREEE (reference sequence).

Material for sequencing was CD4+ T cells from PBMCs. This chain uses TRBV5-4 with TRBJ2-3; D gene unclear. The sequence was collected from a human donor in good health. The CDR3: CASSLPGNKDTQYF. The CDR3 bases are TGTGCCAGCAGCTTGCCGGGTAATAAAGATACGCAGTATTTT.